A single sample is the source of the 6 T cell receptor beta chains below, sequenced in a study of OX40 agonist ivuxolimab in advanced cancers. Repertoires were generated with immunoSEQ multiplex PCR, while TCRdb's copy carries only in-frame clones and drops some. The table lists 90,000 or so clones, about 89% of them singletons. The sequencing here drew on CD4+ or CD8+ T cells sorted from blood, taken in a trial of the OX40 agonist ivuxolimab. The source of these receptors is an adult with an advanced solid tumor such as melanoma, head and neck, liver or kidney cancer.

V usage is TRBV5-1 and J usage is TRBJ2-3, with TRBD2 matching over 12 bases. This CDR3 contains 14 residues. V lost 7 bases to trimming and J lost 4 bases; unmatched junction nucleotides: 4. In germline, CDR1 is SGHRS, CDR2 YFSETQ. The CDR3 is CASRGLAGSDTQYF. The CDR3 DNA reads as TGCGCCAGCCGGGGACTAGCGGGTTCAGATACGCAGTATTTT.

The genes are TRBV6-4 and TRBJ1-1; 7 nucleotides agree with TRBD1. The CDR3 totals 14 residues. The germline V gene encodes CDR1 MRHNA and CDR2 SNTAGT. V gave up 6 bases and J gave up 0 bases; unmatched junction bases: 4. CDR3 region: CASRAGGMNTEAFF. CDR3 coding DNA: TGTGCCAGCAGGGCAGGGGGAATGAACACTGAAGCTTTCTTT.

This chain joins TRBV27 and TRBJ2-7, with 9 bases identical to TRBD1. This CDR3 has 14 amino acids. Germline values: CDR1 MNHEY, CDR2 SMNVEV (reference sequence). V lost 10 bases and J lost 3; bases outside the gene matches: 10. The CDR3 loop is CATSPGDRDYEQYF. The DNA for the CDR3 is TGTGCCACCTCTCCAGGGGACAGGGACTACGAGCAGTACTTC.

The chain joins TRBV5-6 to TRBJ1-6; D gene uncertain. V was clipped by 0 bases and J by 5 bases, with 6 bases between them. The CDR3 extends over 14 amino acids. The V gene's germline CDR1 is SGHDT and CDR2 YYEEEE. In nucleotides, the CDR3 is TGTGCCAGCAGCTTGGGCAGAAATAATTCACCCCTCCACTTT. Protein product: CASSLGRNNSPLHF. The variable domain in full, with the rest retrieved from reference TRBV5-6 and TRBJ1-6, is DAGVTQSPTHLIKTRGQQVTLRCSPKSGHDTVSWYQQALGQGPQFIFQYYEEEERQRGNFPDRFSGHQFPNYSSELNVNALLLGDSALYLCASSLGRNNSPLHFGNGTRLTVT.

This clone was observed a handful of times. The chain uses TRBV28 and TRBJ2-1; 14 bases fit TRBD2. The length of the CDR3 is 19 residues. V lost 3 bases and J lost 1; bases outside the gene matches: 8. Germline loops: CDR1 MDHEN, CDR2 SYDVKM. The DNA for the CDR3 is TGTGCCAGCAGTTTGTCGGGACTAGCGGGAGTCAGGTCCTACAATGAGCAGTTCTTC. It encodes CASSLSGLAGVRSYNEQFF.

Here the CDR3 DNA reads TGTGCCAGCAGTGAGTTGGCGGGAGCGAACACCGGGGAGCTGTTTTTT. It specifies CASSELAGANTGELFF. The chain joins TRBV2 to TRBJ2-2; 7 bases match TRBD2. The CDR3 runs 16 residues. V lost 3 bases to trimming and J lost 0 bases; unmatched junction nucleotides: 4. Germline values: CDR1 SNHLY, CDR2 FYNNEI.